Listed below are T cell receptor beta chains from one sample, sequenced in a study of T cell responses to AZD1222 COVID-19 vaccine. The method was immunoSEQ multiplex PCR; TCRdb's version includes in-frame clones alone and lacks a portion of them. The repertoire includes roughly 120,000 clones, roughly 91% of them detected once, and approximately 2.5% sits in the top ten. The source material was peripheral blood, sampled on day 0 of AZD1222 vaccination. Source of these receptors: an adult in good health. The CDR3 runs from the conserved cysteine through the conserved F or W. A D gene is named only where the DNA matches it firmly. Where a row states a size, it is once, few, many or the class of an expanded clone; other rows omit it.

>NA|TRBJ1-2|NA|TRBV30
CAWSVGATYGYTF
TGTGCCTGGAGTGTAGGGGCTACCTATGGCTACACCTTC
>NA|TRBJ1-1|NA|TRBV5-6
CASSLALGLNTEAFF
TGTGCCAGCAGCTTGGCTCTAGGACTGAACACTGAAGCTTTCTTT
>NA|TRBJ1-5|NA|TRBV12-3/TRBV12-4
CASCGQGHQPQHF
TGTGCCAGCTGTGGACAAGGCCATCAGCCCCAGCATTTT
>NA|TRBJ2-7|NA|TRBV19
CASSRDLTLYEQYF
TGTGCCAGTAGTAGGGACTTGACTCTCTACGAGCAGTACTTC
>once|TRBJ2-1|TRBD2|TRBV6-4
CASSDSVAGGGNEQFF
TGTGCCAGCAGTGACTCGGTAGCGGGAGGGGGCAATGAGCAGTTCTTC
>NA|TRBJ2-3|NA|TRBV24-1
CATSDSRAANTQYF
TGTGCCACCAGTGATTCTAGGGCCGCCAATACGCAGTATTTT
>once|TRBJ1-1|NA|TRBV6-5
CASCEQGRHTEAFF
TGTGCCAGTTGTGAGCAGGGGCGTCACACTGAAGCTTTCTTT
>NA|TRBJ2-7|NA|TRBV5-4
CASSLEGTPAEQYF
TGTGCCAGCAGCTTGGAAGGGACTCCTGCCGAGCAGTACTTC
>NA|TRBJ1-5|NA|TRBV2
CASRGEAGPAAQHF
TGTGCCAGCAGAGGGGAGGCAGGGCCTGCGGCCCAGCATTTT
>NA|TRBJ1-1|NA|TRBV30
CAWRGITEAFF
TGTGCCTGGAGGGGTATAACTGAAGCTTTCTTT
>NA|TRBJ2-7|NA|TRBV9
CASSDGDYEQYF
TGTGCCAGCAGCGACGGGGACTACGAGCAGTACTTC
>NA|TRBJ1-4|NA|TRBV7-6
CASSPNLATNEKLFF
TGTGCCAGCAGTCCGAACTTGGCAACTAATGAAAAACTGTTTTTT
>NA|TRBJ2-1|NA|TRBV27
CASSSPSRGEQFF
TGTGCCAGCAGTTCCCCAAGTCGGGGTGAGCAGTTCTTC
>NA|TRBJ2-1|NA|TRBV4-3
CASSQDWAPNEQFF
TGCGCCAGCAGCCAAGACTGGGCCCCAAATGAGCAGTTCTTC
>NA|TRBJ2-3|TRBD2|TRBV7-6
CASSLAAGGPLGTDTQYF
TGTGCCAGCAGCTTAGCGGCGGGAGGGCCATTAGGGACAGATACGCAGTATTTT
>NA|TRBJ2-3|TRBD2|TRBV12-5
CASGTSGSPADTQYF
TGTGCTAGTGGCACTAGCGGGAGCCCCGCAGATACGCAGTATTTT
>NA|TRBJ2-5|NA|TRBV5-4
CASSSALTGQETQYF
TGTGCCAGCAGCTCTGCTCTTACGGGCCAAGAGACCCAGTACTTC
>NA|TRBJ1-3|NA|TRBV23-1
CASSQPLAGPAGNTIYF
TGCGCCAGCAGTCAACCGCTCGCGGGACCTGCTGGAAACACCATATATTTT
>NA|TRBJ2-3|NA|TRBV7-2
CASSTQQGGDTQYF
TGTGCCAGCAGCACCCAACAGGGTGGGGATACGCAGTATTTT
>NA|TRBJ1-2|NA|TRBV15
CATSRDRGVYGYTF
TGTGCCACCAGCCGAGACCGGGGAGTCTATGGCTACACCTTC
>NA|TRBJ2-1|NA|TRBV4-2
CASSQDFTGGDYNEQFF
TGTGCCAGCAGCCAAGATTTCACAGGCGGAGATTACAATGAGCAGTTCTTC
>NA|TRBJ1-2|NA|TRBV29-1
CSGGALGLPYGYTF
TGCAGCGGCGGGGCCCTGGGGCTTCCCTATGGCTACACCTTC
>NA|TRBJ2-5|NA|TRBV10-3
CAISESRNQETQYF
TGTGCCATCAGTGAGAGTCGAAACCAAGAGACCCAGTACTTC
>once|TRBJ1-2|NA|TRBV9
CASSVALGSGGYTF
TGTGCCAGCAGCGTAGCTCTGGGTTCGGGTGGCTACACCTTC
>NA|TRBJ1-2|NA|TRBV5-8
CASSSNRQVHYGYTF
TGTGCCAGCAGCTCTAATCGACAGGTTCACTATGGCTACACCTTC
>NA|TRBJ1-1|NA|TRBV5-6
CASSFRRLLSTEAFF
TGTGCCAGCAGCTTTCGACGGCTTTTGAGCACTGAAGCTTTCTTT
>NA|TRBJ1-2|TRBD1|TRBV7-9
CASSPRNDREGRGYTF
TGTGCCAGCAGCCCGCGGAACGACAGGGAGGGACGGGGCTACACCTTC
>NA|TRBJ1-2|NA|TRBV9
CASSVDLGGPNDGYTF
TGTGCCAGCAGCGTAGATCTTGGGGGGCCCAACGATGGCTACACCTTC
>NA|TRBJ1-4|NA|TRBV4-2
CASRNGQSNEKLFF
TGTGCCAGCAGGAACGGACAGTCGAATGAAAAACTGTTTTTT
>once|TRBJ1-6|NA|TRBV23-1
CASNHYAGSGNSPLHF
TGCGCCAGCAACCACTACGCAGGGTCGGGTAATTCACCCCTCCACTTT
>NA|TRBJ2-6|NA|TRBV3-1/TRBV3-2
CASSQGSGTGANVLTF
TGTGCCAGCAGCCAAGGTTCGGGAACTGGGGCCAACGTCCTGACTTTC
>once|TRBJ1-2|TRBD1|TRBV2
CASSLQGVDYGYTF
TGTGCCAGCAGTCTACAGGGGGTTGACTATGGCTACACCTTC
>NA|TRBJ2-3|NA|TRBV21-1
CASSRTSGRPDTDTQYF
TGTGCCAGCAGCAGGACTAGCGGGAGACCCGACACAGATACGCAGTATTTT
>medium-sized|TRBJ2-1|TRBD2|TRBV19
CASRDRAGTSGSNEQFF
TGTGCCAGTCGCGACAGGGCCGGGACTAGCGGGAGCAATGAGCAGTTCTTC
>NA|TRBJ2-5|NA|TRBV3-1/TRBV3-2
CASTARGQETQYF
TGTGCCAGCACCGCCCGAGGCCAAGAGACCCAGTACTTC
>few|TRBJ2-1|TRBD2|TRBV6-4
CASSDSPGLAGGGYNEQFF
TGTGCCAGCAGTGACTCTCCGGGACTAGCGGGAGGGGGCTACAATGAGCAGTTCTTC
>NA|TRBJ1-2|TRBD1|TRBV6-5
CASSLGGGGYGYTF
TGTGCCAGCAGCTTAGGAGGGGGCGGTTATGGCTACACCTTC
>NA|TRBJ2-7|TRBD1|TRBV27
CASSLFQGASPYEQYF
TGTGCCAGCAGTTTATTTCAGGGGGCGTCCCCCTACGAGCAGTACTTC
>NA|TRBJ1-3|NA|TRBV21-1
CASSKVREGNTIYF
TGTGCCAGCAGCAAAGTCAGAGAGGGAAACACCATATATTTT
>NA|TRBJ2-5|TRBD1|TRBV20-1
CSALEDRTQYF
TGCAGTGCCCTAGAGGACAGGACGCAGTACTTC
>NA|TRBJ1-1|TRBD1|TRBV3-1/TRBV3-2
CASSRDRGLDTEAFF
TGTGCCAGCAGCCGCGACAGGGGGCTAGACACTGAAGCTTTCTTT
>NA|TRBJ1-2|NA|TRBV19
CASSIDSAGGILNYGYTF
TGTGCCAGTAGTATAGATTCCGCCGGGGGAATTCTTAACTATGGCTACACCTTC